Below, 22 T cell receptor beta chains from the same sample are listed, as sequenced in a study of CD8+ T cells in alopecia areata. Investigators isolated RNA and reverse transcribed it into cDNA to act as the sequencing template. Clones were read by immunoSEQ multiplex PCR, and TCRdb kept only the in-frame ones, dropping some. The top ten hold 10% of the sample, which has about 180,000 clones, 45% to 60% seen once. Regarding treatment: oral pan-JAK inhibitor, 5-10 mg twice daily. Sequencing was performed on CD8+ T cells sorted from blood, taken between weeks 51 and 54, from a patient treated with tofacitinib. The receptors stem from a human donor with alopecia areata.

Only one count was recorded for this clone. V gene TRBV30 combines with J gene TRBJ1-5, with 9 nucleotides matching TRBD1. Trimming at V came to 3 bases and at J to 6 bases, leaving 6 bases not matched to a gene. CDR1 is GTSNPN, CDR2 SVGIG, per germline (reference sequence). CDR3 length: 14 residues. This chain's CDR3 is CAWSTTGGTQPQHF. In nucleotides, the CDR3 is TGTGCCTGGAGCACAACAGGGGGCACTCAGCCCCAGCATTTT.

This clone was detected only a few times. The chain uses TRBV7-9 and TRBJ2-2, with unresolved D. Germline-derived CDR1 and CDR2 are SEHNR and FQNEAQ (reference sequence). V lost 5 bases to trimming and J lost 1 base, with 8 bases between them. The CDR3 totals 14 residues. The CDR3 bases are TGTGCCAGCAGCCCGGGCCAGAACACCGGGGAGCTGTTTTTT. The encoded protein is CASSPGQNTGELFF.

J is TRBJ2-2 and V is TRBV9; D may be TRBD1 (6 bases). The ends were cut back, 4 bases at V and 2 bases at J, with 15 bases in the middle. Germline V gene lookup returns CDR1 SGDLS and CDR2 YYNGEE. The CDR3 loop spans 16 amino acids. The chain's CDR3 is CASSSPRGRNTGELFF. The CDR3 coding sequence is TGTGCCAGCAGCTCACCCAGGGGCCGCAACACCGGGGAGCTGTTTTTT.

The CDR3 coding sequence is TGTGCCAGCAGCGCCCGGGACAGTCCTACCTACGAGCAGTACTTC. It translates to CASSARDSPTYEQYF. V is TRBV9 and J is TRBJ2-7; 7 bases are shared with TRBD1. Trimming removed 3 bases from V and 2 bases from J; junction bases left unmatched: 8. The V gene's germline CDR1 is SGDLS and CDR2 YYNGEE. The CDR3 is 15 residues long. The full variable domain, completed using reference TRBV9 and TRBJ2-7, is DSGVTQTPKHLITATGQRVTLRCSPRSGDLSVYWYQQSLDQGLQFLIQYYNGEERAKGNILERFSAQQFPDLHSELNLSSLELGDSALYFCASSARDSPTYEQYFGPGTRLTVT.

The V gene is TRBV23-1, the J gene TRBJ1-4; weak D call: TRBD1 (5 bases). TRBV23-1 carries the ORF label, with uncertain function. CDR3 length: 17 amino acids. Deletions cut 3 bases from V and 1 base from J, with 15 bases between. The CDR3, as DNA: TGCGCCAGCAGTCACCGACCCTCTCAGGGAACTAATGAAAAACTGTTTTTT. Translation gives CASSHRPSQGTNEKLFF.

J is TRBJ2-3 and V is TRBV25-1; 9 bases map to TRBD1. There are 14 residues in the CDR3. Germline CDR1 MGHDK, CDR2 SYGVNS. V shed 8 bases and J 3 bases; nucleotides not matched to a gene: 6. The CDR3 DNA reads TGTGCCAGCTCCTCGACAGGGGGGACAGATACGCAGTATTTT. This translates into CASSSTGGTDTQYF.

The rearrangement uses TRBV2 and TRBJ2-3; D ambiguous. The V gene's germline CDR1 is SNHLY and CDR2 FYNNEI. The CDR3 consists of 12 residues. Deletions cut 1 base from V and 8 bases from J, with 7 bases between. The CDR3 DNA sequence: TGTGCCAGCAGTGAAGGCGAGATTACGCAGTATTTT. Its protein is CASSEGEITQYF.

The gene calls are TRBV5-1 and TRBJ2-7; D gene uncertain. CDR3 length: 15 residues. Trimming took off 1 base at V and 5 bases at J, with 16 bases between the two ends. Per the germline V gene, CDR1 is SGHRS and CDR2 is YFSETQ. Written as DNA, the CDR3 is TGCGCCAGCAGCTTGCTTTCATCTAAGGACCACGAGCAGTACTTC. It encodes CASSLLSSKDHEQYF.

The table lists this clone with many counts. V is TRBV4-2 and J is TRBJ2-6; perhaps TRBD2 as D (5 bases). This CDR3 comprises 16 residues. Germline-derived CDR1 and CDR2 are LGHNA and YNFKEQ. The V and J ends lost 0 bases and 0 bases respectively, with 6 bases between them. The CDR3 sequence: CASSQEGSSGANVLTF. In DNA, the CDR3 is TGTGCCAGCAGCCAAGAAGGGAGCTCTGGGGCCAACGTCCTGACTTTC.

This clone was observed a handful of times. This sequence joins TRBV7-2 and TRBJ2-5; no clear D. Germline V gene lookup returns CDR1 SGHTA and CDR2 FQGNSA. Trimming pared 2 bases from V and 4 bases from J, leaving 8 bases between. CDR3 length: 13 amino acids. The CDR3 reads CASSLPEAETQYF. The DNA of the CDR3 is TGTGCCAGCAGCTTACCTGAGGCAGAGACCCAGTACTTC.

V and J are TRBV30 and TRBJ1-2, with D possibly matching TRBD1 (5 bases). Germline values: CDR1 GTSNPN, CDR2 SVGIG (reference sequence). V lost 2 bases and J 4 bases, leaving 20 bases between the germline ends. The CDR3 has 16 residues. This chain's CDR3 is CAWSPLEEGLGYGYTF. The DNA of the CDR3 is TGTGCCTGGAGTCCTCTCGAGGAGGGACTAGGCTATGGCTACACCTTC. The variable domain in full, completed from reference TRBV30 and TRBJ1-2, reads SQTIHQWPATLVQPVGSPLSLECTVEGTSNPNLYWYRQAAGRGLQLLFYSVGIGQISSEVPQNLSASRPQDRQFILSSKKLLLSDSGFYLCAWSPLEEGLGYGYTFGSGTRLTVV.

The CDR3 DNA follows: TGTGCCAGCAGCCAAGACGTCAGGGGGACCGGGGCCAACGTCCTGACTTTC. Amino acids: CASSQDVRGTGANVLTF. J is TRBJ2-6 and V is TRBV7-3; TRBD1 matches 7 bases. The CDR3 extends over 17 amino acids. Losses at the gene ends were 5 bases for V and 4 bases for J; bases not matched to a gene: 11. The germline CDR1 and CDR2 sequences are SGHTA and FQGTGA.

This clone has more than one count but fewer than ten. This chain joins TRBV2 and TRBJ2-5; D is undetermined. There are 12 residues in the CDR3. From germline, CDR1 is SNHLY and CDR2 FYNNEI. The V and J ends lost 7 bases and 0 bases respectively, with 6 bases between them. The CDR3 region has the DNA TGTGCCAGCACCCCCTACCAAGAGACCCAGTACTTC. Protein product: CASTPYQETQYF.

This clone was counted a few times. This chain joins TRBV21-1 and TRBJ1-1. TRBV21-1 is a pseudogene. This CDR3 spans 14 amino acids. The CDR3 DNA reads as TGTGCCAGCAGCAAACCTACGCTAAGCACTGAAGCTTTCTTT. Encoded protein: CASSKPTLSTEAFF.

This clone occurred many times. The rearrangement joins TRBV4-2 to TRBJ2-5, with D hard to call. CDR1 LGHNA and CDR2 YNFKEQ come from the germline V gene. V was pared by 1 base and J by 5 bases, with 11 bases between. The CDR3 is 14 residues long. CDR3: CASSQGPLEETQYF. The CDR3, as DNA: TGTGCCAGCAGCCAAGGCCCCCTCGAGGAGACCCAGTACTTC.

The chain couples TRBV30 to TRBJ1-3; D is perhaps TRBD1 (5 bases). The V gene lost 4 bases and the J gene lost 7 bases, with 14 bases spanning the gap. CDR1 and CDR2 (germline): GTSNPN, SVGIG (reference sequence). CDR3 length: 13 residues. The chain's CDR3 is CAWIGTNDNTIYF. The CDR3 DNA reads TGTGCCTGGATCGGGACGAACGACAACACCATATATTTT.

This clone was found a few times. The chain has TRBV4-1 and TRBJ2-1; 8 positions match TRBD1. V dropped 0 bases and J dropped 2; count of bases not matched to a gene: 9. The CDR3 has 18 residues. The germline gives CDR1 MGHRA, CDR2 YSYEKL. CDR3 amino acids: CASSQESPTGEAYNEQFF. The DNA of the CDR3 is TGCGCCAGCAGCCAAGAATCCCCGACAGGGGAGGCCTACAATGAGCAGTTCTTC.

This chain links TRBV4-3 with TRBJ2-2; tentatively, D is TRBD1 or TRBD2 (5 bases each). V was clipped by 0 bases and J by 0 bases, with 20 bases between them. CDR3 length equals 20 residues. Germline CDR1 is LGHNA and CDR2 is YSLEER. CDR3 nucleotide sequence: TGCGCCAGCAGCCAAGAAGTTATTAGGGACGAAAACCCGAACACCGGGGAGCTGTTTTTT. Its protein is CASSQEVIRDENPNTGELFF.

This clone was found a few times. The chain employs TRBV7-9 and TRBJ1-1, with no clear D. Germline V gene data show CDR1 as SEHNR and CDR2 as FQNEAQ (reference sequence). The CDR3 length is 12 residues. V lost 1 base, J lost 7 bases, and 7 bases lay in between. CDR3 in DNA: TGTGCCAGCAGCTTAGGACCAAATGAAGCTTTCTTT. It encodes CASSLGPNEAFF.

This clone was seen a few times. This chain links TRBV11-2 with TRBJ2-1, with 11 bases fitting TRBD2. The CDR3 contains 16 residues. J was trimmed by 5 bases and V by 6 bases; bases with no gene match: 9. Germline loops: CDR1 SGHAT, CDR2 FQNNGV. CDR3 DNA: TGTGCCAGCAGTCTTCTTCCGGGACTAGCGGACAATGAGCAGTTCTTC. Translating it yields CASSLLPGLADNEQFF.

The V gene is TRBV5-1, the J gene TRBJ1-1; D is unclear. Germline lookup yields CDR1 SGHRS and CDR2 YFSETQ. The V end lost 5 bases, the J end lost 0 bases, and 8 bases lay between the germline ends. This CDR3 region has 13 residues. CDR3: CASRIGLNTEAFF. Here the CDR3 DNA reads TGCGCCAGCAGAATAGGTCTGAACACTGAAGCTTTCTTT.

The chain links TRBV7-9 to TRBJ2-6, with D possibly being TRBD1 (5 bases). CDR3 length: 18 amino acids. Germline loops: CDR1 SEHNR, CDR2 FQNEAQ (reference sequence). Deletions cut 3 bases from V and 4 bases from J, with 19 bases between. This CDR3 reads CASSFSGQGRYGANVLTF. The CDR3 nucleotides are TGTGCCAGCAGCTTTAGTGGGCAGGGCCGGTACGGGGCCAACGTCCTGACTTTC.